This TCR beta chain was profiled in a study of tumor and adjacent non-tumor tissue in lung cancer (dated by TCRdb to the late 2010s). Looking at the study overall: Of the cohort, eleven to twelve patients had adenocarcinoma, 2 had squamous cell carcinoma and 1 had small cell lung cancer. Sequencing generated a total of roughly 130 million productive TCRbeta reads, averaging approximately 4 million reads per sample. TCRbeta CDR3 sequencing was performed on around 30 paired specimens, with one tumor sample and one normal lung sample collected per patient. The roughly 15 enrolled patients, of whom approximately 10 were men and 5 were women, were aged roughly 31 to 85 years and were diagnosed with TNM stage I to III disease. Using bulk TCRbeta repertoires from under 17 lung cancer patients, the study set lung tumor tissue side by side with matched distant non-tumor lung tissue.

On this clonotype itself: Its antigen has not been determined. A junction end diverges from the germline sequence, so it may reflect a read error.

The CDR1 and CDR2 encoded by the germline V gene are MDHEN and SYDVKM. Spanning cysteine to phenylalanine, the CDR3 consists of 14 amino acids. Here the CDR3 DNA is all that survives: 42 bases in frame from base 1. Overall results and qualifications from the work: Tumor tissue showed significantly greater TCR diversity (inverse Simpson) than normal lung tissue (around 450 vs 150, P = 0.0075, Mann-Whitney U test). Younger patients had significantly higher TCR diversity, and higher tumor TCR diversity was associated with shorter overall and disease-free survival. Neither the sequencing platform nor unique molecular identifiers are named or mentioned anywhere in the methods. Peripheral blood was not sequenced, so blood TCRbeta repertoires were not examined in the lung cancer patients of the study. The top 100 clones accounted for a significantly larger cumulative portion of the repertoire in normal lung than in tumor tissue. Only 15 or so patients were included in the cohort, and the need for larger samples and more detailed clinical data was noted by the authors.

RNA was isolated from bulk, unsorted tissue, and RNA quality was assessed with a NanoDrop ND-1000 and an Agilent 2100. Donors were newly diagnosed lung cancer patients admitted for thoracic surgery in China between August and November 2014, without prior chemotherapy. The study excluded patients who had received radiotherapy or chemotherapy before or who had another cancer at the same time. Surgical tissue pieces of roughly 1-2 cm3 were preserved in RNAlater solution and stored at -80 °C until use. Library preparation was by multiplex PCR. Sequenced on an Illumina HiSeq 2500. TCRbeta libraries were constructed through three rounds of nested PCR with primers (Table S4) according to protocols adapted from ARM-PCR. Before sequencing, PCR products of 200-500 bp were cut from the gel and purified using the QIAquick gel extraction kit. The study's own analysis went as follows. Trimmomatic was used to clean the reads, FLASH was used to merge the reads into complete CDR3 sequences, and MiTCR was used to assign the reads to V(D)J germline segments. Clonal diversity was calculated as the inverse Simpson's index using VDJtools. Productive reads were defined as in-frame sequences without a premature stop codon. TCRdb reprocessing: public reads trimmed at Q25 with fastp, clones called with MiXCR, in-frame beta chains kept. Rows are combined by CDR3 protein, so each entry shows the most common genes and DNA. These V and J calls derive from TCRdb rather than the authors' analysis. The table for this sample lists around 210,000 distinct CDR3 sequences; roughly 70% of them were counted only once. The top ten constitute almost 25% of the sample.

This TCR came from a man in his fifties or sixties with non-small cell lung cancer. The sequence is built from TRBV28 and TRBJ2-7; the junction holds 10 bases that match TRBD2. Sequenced material: lung tumor tissue. The DNA sequence is given as TGTACCAGCAGCCCTCTAGCGGGGGCCTACGAGCAGTACTTC. Its coded protein is CTSSPLAGAYEQYF.